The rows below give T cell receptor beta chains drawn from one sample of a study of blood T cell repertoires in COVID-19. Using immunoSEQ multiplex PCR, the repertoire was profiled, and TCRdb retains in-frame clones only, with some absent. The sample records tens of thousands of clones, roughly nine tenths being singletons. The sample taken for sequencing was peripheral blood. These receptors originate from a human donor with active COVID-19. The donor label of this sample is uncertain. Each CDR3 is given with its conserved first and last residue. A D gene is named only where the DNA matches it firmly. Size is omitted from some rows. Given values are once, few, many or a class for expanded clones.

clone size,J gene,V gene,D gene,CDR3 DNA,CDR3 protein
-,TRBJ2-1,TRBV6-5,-,TGTGCCAGCAGTTATATGGGGGGAGCCAGATACAATGAGCAGTTCTTC,CASSYMGGARYNEQFF
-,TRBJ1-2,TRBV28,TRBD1,TGTGCCAGCAGTTTTCCCACAGGGGGCAGATATGGCTACACCTTC,CASSFPTGGRYGYTF
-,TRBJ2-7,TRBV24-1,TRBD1,TGTGCCACCAGTGATACCGCGGACAGGTTGGACGAGCAGTACTTC,CATSDTADRLDEQYF
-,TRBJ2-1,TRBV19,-,TGTGCCAGTAGTATAGCCCAGGGCTCCTCCTACAATGAGCAGTTCTTC,CASSIAQGSSYNEQFF
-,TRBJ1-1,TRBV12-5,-,TGTGCTAGTGGTTTGGAATCCGGGACAGAAGCTTTCTTT,CASGLESGTEAFF
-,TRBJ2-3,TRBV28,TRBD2,TGTGCCAGCAAACTAGCGGGGCTCACAGATACGCAGTATTTT,CASKLAGLTDTQYF
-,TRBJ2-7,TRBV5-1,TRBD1,TGCGCCAGCACCAGGGACAGCCTTTCCTACGAGCAGTACTTC,CASTRDSLSYEQYF
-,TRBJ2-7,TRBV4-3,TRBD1,TGCGCCAGCAGCCAAGATTTGACAGGGGCCTACGAGCAGTACTTC,CASSQDLTGAYEQYF
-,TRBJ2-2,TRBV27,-,TGTGCCAGCAGTTGGGGGCCTAACACCGGGGAGCTGTTTTTT,CASSWGPNTGELFF
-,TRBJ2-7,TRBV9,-,TGTGCCAGCAGCGTAGAGGCGGGTGAGCAGTACTTC,CASSVEAGEQYF
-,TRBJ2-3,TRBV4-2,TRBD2,TGTGCCAGCAGCCAAGAACCAAGCGGGGGGGCCACAGATACGCAGTATTTT,CASSQEPSGGATDTQYF
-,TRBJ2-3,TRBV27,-,TGTGCCAGCAGTGTGGACAGTGGGGGTACAGATACGCAGTATTTT,CASSVDSGGTDTQYF
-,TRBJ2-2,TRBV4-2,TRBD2,TGTGCCAGCAGCCAACCAGCGGGAGGGAACACCGGGGAGCTGTTTTTT,CASSQPAGGNTGELFF
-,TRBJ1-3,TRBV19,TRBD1,TGTGCCAGTAGTATAGGGTCGGGACAGGGGACATCGAATGGAAACACCATATATTTT,CASSIGSGQGTSNGNTIYF
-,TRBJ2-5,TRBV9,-,TGTGCCAGCAGCGGGACTGGGAAAGAGACCCAGTACTTC,CASSGTGKETQYF
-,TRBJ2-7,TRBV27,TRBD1,TGTGCCAGCAGTTGGGACAGGGGGTACGAGCAGTACTTC,CASSWDRGYEQYF
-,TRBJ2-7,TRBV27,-,TGTGCCAGCAGTTTATCTCGTCAGGGAATGGGATACGAGCAGTACTTC,CASSLSRQGMGYEQYF
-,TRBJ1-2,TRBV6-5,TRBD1,TGTGCCAGCAGTTACAACCAGGGGGCATATGGCTACACCTTC,CASSYNQGAYGYTF
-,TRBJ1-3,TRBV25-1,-,TGTGCCAGCACACGGGGATTTGGAAACACCATATATTTT,CASTRGFGNTIYF
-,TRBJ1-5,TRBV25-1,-,TGTGCCAGCAGTGACCCAAAGCAGGCTGGCAGCAATCAGCCCCAGCATTTT,CASSDPKQAGSNQPQHF
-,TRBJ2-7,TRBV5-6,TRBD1,TGTGCCAGCAGCGAGGGGGCGGGCGAGCACTACGAGCAGTACTTC,CASSEGAGEHYEQYF
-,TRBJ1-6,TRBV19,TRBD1,TGTGCCAGTAGTGGGACAGGCAATTCACCCCTCCACTTT,CASSGTGNSPLHF
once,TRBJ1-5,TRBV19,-,TGTGCCAGTAGTCCTCCCCGGACACCGGATAGCAATCAGCCCCAGCATTTT,CASSPPRTPDSNQPQHF
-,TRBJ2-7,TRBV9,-,TGTGCCAGCAGCGCGGACACACAGGGCTACGAGCAGTACTTC,CASSADTQGYEQYF
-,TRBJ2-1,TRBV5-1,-,TGCGCCAGCAGCTTGGACCCAGCGGGTTTGACTAATGAGCAGTTCTTC,CASSLDPAGLTNEQFF
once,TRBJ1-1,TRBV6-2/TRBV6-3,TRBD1,TGTGCCAGCAGTTACTCGATTACAGGGGATTTGAACACTGAAGCTTTCTTT,CASSYSITGDLNTEAFF
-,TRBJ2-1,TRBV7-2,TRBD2,TGTGCCAGCAGCTTCTCCCAGCGGGGGAACAATGAGCAGTTCTTC,CASSFSQRGNNEQFF
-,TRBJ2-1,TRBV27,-,TGTGCCAGCTATTCGGGACTTCCGGCCTACAATGAGCAGTTCTTC,CASYSGLPAYNEQFF
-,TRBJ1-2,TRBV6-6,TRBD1,TGTGCCAGCAGTTGGGGACAGGGGAATGGCTACACCTTC,CASSWGQGNGYTF
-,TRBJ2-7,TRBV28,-,TGTGCCAGCAGGGACAGCCCATCCTACGAGCAGTACTTC,CASRDSPSYEQYF
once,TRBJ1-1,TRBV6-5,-,TGTGCCAGCAGTTACGGAGGCCTGAACACTGAAGCTTTCTTT,CASSYGGLNTEAFF
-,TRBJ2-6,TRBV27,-,TGTGCCAGCAGTTTAGACAGATCTCCTAGCGTCCTGACTTTC,CASSLDRSPSVLTF
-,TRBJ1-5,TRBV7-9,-,TGTGCCAGCAGCTTAAGTACGACAGGTACTCTCAATCAGCCCCAGCATTTT,CASSLSTTGTLNQPQHF
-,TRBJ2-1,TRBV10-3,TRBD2,TGTGCCATCAGTGAAGGAAGTAGCGGGGGGCTGATGAATGAGCAGTTCTTC,CAISEGSSGGLMNEQFF
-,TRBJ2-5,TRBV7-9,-,TGTGCCAGCAGCTTAGATCCGGGGTTAGAGACCCAGTACTTC,CASSLDPGLETQYF
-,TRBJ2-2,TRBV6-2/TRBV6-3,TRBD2,TGTGCCAGCAGTGTCGGGCTAGCGGGATTCCGTGACACCGGGGAGCTGTTTTTT,CASSVGLAGFRDTGELFF
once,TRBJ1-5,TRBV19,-,TGTGCCAGTAGTATAAATCCAGTTGAGCCCCAGCATTTT,CASSINPVEPQHF
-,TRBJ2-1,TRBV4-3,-,TGCGCCAGCAGCCAACTGGCTAGCTATGAGCAGTTCTTC,CASSQLASYEQFF
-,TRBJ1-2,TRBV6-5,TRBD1,TGTGCCAGCAGGGGGGCGACAGGGTACGGTGGCTACACCTTC,CASRGATGYGGYTF
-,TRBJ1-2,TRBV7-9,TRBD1,TGTGCCAGCAGAACGGACAGGGGCAACTATGGCTACACCTTC,CASRTDRGNYGYTF
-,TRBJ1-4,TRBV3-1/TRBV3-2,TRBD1,TGTGCCAGCAGCCCCCAGGGGGCTCGTGAAAAACTGTTTTTT,CASSPQGAREKLFF
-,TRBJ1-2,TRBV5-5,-,TGTGCCAGCAGCGTGACAGTCTCCACTAACTATGGCTACACCTTC,CASSVTVSTNYGYTF
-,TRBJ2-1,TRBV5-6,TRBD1,TGTGCCAGCAGCTTGCGACAGGGGGACTACAATGAGCAGTTCTTC,CASSLRQGDYNEQFF
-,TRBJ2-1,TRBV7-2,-,TGTGCCAGCAGCTTAACCAGGGATGACAAGTTCTTC,CASSLTRDDKFF
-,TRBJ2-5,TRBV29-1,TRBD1,TGCAGCGTTGATCCGGGCAGGGGGAAGACCCAGTACTTC,CSVDPGRGKTQYF
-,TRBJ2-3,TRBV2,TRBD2,TGTGCCAGCAGTGAGTCTCGGGGGGGCCCGGCGAGCACAGATACGCAGTATTTT,CASSESRGGPASTDTQYF
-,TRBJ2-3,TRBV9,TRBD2,TGTGCCAGCAGCGTAGAGCCAGGGACTAGCGGGATTTCCTTTAGCACAGATACGCAGTATTTT,CASSVEPGTSGISFSTDTQYF
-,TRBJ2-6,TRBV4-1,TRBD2,TGCGCCAGCAGCCTTACGACTAGCGGGGGGGCTGAAGGGGCCAACGTCCTGACTTTC,CASSLTTSGGAEGANVLTF
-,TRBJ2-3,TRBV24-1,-,TGTGCCACCAGTGATGGGACTGACGCTAGCACAGATACGCAGTATTTT,CATSDGTDASTDTQYF
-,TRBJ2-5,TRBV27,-,TGTGCCAGCACCCACGCCGGGGGGCTGGAGACCCAGTACTTC,CASTHAGGLETQYF
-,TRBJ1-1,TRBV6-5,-,TGTGCCAGCAGCTCCGGGACTCAGCTTCAAGCTTTCTTT,CASSSGTQLQAFF
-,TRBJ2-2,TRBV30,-,TGTGCCTGGGCCGGGACTTCCACCGGGGAGCTGTTTTTT,CAWAGTSTGELFF
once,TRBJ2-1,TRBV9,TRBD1,TGTGCCAGCAGCGATACAGGGGGATCCTACAATGAGCAGTTCTTC,CASSDTGGSYNEQFF
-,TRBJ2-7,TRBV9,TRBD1,TGTGCCAGCAGCGCACTGGACAGGGGGCCATACGAGCAGTACTTC,CASSALDRGPYEQYF
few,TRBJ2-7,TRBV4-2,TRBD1,TGTGCCAGCAGCCCGCTTATTAAGGGACAGGGCACCTACGAGCAGTACTTC,CASSPLIKGQGTYEQYF
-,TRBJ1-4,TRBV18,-,TGTGCCAGCTCACCGCAGGGCGGCAGGAATGAAAAACTGTTTTTT,CASSPQGGRNEKLFF
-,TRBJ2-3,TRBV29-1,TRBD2,TGCAGCGTTGACAGCGGGAGGGCCGGGACAGATACGCAGTATTTT,CSVDSGRAGTDTQYF
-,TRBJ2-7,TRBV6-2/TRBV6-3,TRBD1,TGTGCCAGCAGACCTCCTCAACTTTGGACAGGGCGGGAGCAGTACTTC,CASRPPQLWTGREQYF
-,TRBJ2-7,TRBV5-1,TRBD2,TGCGCCAGCAGTCCGGGTCTAGCGGGGGGGCGAAACGAGCAGTACTTC,CASSPGLAGGRNEQYF
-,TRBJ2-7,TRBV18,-,TGTGCCAGCTCACCAGTTCAAGGGGGCTACGAGCAGTACTTC,CASSPVQGGYEQYF